This T cell receptor beta chain was recovered during a study of T cells after yellow fever vaccination. Making TCR cDNA involved 5'RACE template switching, which added UMIs and a universal primer site. TCRdb processed the 5' RACE reads anew with MiXCR; each CDR3 protein has one entry. This sample has 280,000 or so distinct CDR3 sequences; 7.5% to 9.5% occur once, and the top ten carry about 3%. The CDR3 totals 12 residues. Trimming removed 5 bases from V and 3 bases from J, with 10 bases in between. Germline CDR1 and CDR2: GTSNPN and SVGIG (reference sequence). The sample consisted of CD4+ T cells sorted from PBMCs, taken 5 days after the yellow fever booster vaccination. The chain carries TRBV30 and TRBJ2-5, with TRBD1 as a possible D gene (6 bases). The clonotype comes from a man aged 18-30 years who received the YFV17D yellow fever vaccine. CDR3 sequence (DNA): TGTGCCTGGGCAAGGGGGAAAGAGACCCAGTACTTC. Translating gives CAWARGKETQYF. The full variable domain, completed using reference TRBV30 and TRBJ2-5, is SQTIHQWPATLVQPVGSPLSLECTVEGTSNPNLYWYRQAAGRGLQLLFYSVGIGQISSEVPQNLSASRPQDRQFILSSKKLLLSDSGFYLCAWARGKETQYFGPGTRLLVL.